The clone carrying this TCR beta chain has more than one count but fewer than ten. Its antigen is not known. This specimen belongs to a study of response to subunit inactivated influenza vaccine. General study findings and limits: The authors suggested that every seasonal influenza vaccination recruits few new T cells.

The CDR3 is made up of 15 amino acids. CDR1 SGHRS and CDR2 YFSETQ come from the germline V gene. Trimming took 2 bases from V and 1 from J, leaving 12 bases between them. Using its own MiXCR run on the RT-PCR reads, TCRdb lists one record per CDR3 protein. The data show about 800,000 distinct CDR3 sequences, with about 20% seen just once and around 9.6% held by the top ten. The specimen comprised PBMCs from blood, sampled 5 to 6 days after vaccination. This clonotype was sampled from a man aged 45 to 65 who received an inactivated influenza vaccine. The rearrangement uses TRBV5-1 and TRBJ2-5, with D possibly TRBD1 on 5 matching bases. CDR3 bases: TGCGCCAGCAGCTTCACAGGAGATATCCAAGAGACCCAGTACTTC. It is translated as CASSFTGDIQETQYF.